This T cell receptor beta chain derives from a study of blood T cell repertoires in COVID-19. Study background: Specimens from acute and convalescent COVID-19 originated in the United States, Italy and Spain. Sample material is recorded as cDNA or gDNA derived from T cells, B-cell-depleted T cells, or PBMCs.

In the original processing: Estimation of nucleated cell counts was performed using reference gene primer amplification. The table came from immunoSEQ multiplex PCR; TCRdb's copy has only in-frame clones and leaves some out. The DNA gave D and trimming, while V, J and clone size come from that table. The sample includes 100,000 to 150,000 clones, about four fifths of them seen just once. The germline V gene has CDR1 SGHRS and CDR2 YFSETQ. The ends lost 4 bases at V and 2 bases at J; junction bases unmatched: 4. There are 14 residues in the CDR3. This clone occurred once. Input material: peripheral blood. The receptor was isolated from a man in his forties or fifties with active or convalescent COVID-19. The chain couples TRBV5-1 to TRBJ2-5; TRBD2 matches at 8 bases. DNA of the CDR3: TGCGCCAGCAGCGCCGGGACTAGACAAGAGACCCAGTACTTC. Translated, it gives CASSAGTRQETQYF. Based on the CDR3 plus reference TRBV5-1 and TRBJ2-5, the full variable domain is KAGVTQTPRYLIKTRGQQVTLSCSPISGHRSVSWYQQTPGQGLQFLFEYFSETQRNKGNFPGRFSGRQFSNSRSEMNVSTLELGDSALYLCASSAGTRQETQYFGPGTRLLVL.